Sequencing of this TCR beta chain was carried out in a study of T-cell reconstitution after alpha-beta-depleted transplantation in children. CDR3 size: 14 residues. V lost 1 base to trimming and J lost 4 bases; unmatched junction nucleotides: 5. CDR1 and CDR2 from the germline V gene are SGHRS and YFSETQ. The TCRbeta library was prepared with unique molecular identifiers. MiXCR, run by TCRdb on the PCR reads, gives a single entry per CDR3 protein. The sample holds about 440,000 distinct CDR3 sequences, about 45% seen once. The receptor was isolated from a girl aged 2 to 9 with aplastic anemia, due to receive a stem cell transplant. The chain uses TRBV5-1 and TRBJ2-7, with 7 bases matching TRBD1. The specimen comprised PBMCs, sampled before TCRalphabeta/CD19-depleted stem cell transplant. The CDR3 DNA reads as TGCGCCAGCAGCTTGCCAGGGGGATATTACGAGCAGTACTTC. The encoded protein is CASSLPGGYYEQYF.